The clone carrying this TCR beta chain was found many times. Its antigen is still unknown. Construction of TCR beta libraries relied on iRepertoire HTBI primers and on Arm-PCR targeting CDR3 regions. Each CDR3 protein is one row after TCRdb ran MiXCR on the multiplex PCR reads. The table has around 460,000 distinct CDR3 sequences, less than 25% seen once; the top ten hold under 15%. The source of the sample is a study of regulatory T cells in long-lasting Graves disease. Notes on the study in general: The study found persistent patients shared more public clonotypes (approximately 2,700) than new patients (about 990). Persistent disease samples used TRBV28, TRBJ1-2 and TRBJ2-5 preferentially. Newly diagnosed Graves' patients had higher TCR diversity than persistent ones.

Germline CDR1 reads SNHLY; CDR2 reads FYNNEI. This CDR3 comprises 15 residues. J was trimmed by 4 bases and V by 10 bases; bases with no gene match: 15. Time point in this sample: persistent/refractory GD, antithyroid drugs over 5 years with positive TRAb. PBMC RNA served as the TCR library source. This clonotype was sampled from a female donor with Graves disease. V usage is TRBV2 and J usage is TRBJ1-2; 7 positions match TRBD1. The sequences come from peripheral blood mononuclear cells (PBMCs), collected when the disease was refractory, from a patient treated with antithyroid drugs. The CDR3 loop reads CAIFTLQGLAYGYTF. The CDR3 DNA follows: TGTGCCATCTTTACACTACAGGGGTTGGCCTATGGCTACACCTTC. The full variable domain, its missing parts supplied by reference TRBV2 and TRBJ1-2, is EPEVTQTPSHQVTQMGQEVILRCVPISNHLYFYWYRQILGQKVEFLVSFYNNEISEKSEIFDDQFSVERPDGSNFTLKIRSTKLEDSAMYFCAIFTLQGLAYGYTFGSGTRLTVV.